This T cell receptor (beta chain) was sequenced in a study of PD-1 and CTLA-4 blockade in melanoma. Method: immunoSEQ multiplex PCR; TCRdb's copy keeps in-frame clones and lacks some. Of approximately 33,000 clones listed, less than 95% are singletons. Germline-derived CDR1 and CDR2 are KGHDR and SFDVKD. The CDR3 contains 16 residues. V gave up 4 bases and J gave up 1 base; unmatched junction bases: 5. Material: CD8+ T cells from peripheral blood, obtained from a patient given anti-PD-1 treatment. This clonotype originated in a human donor with melanoma. V is TRBV24-1 and J is TRBJ2-2, with 7 bases fitting TRBD1. The CDR3 here is CATSDRTGLNTGELFF. In DNA, the CDR3 is TGTGCCACCAGTGACCGGACAGGATTGAACACCGGGGAGCTGTTTTTT.